This TCR beta chain stems from a study of response to subunit inactivated influenza vaccine. This clonotype showed up many times. CDR3 length equals 13 residues. Germline V gene sequence: CDR1 LGHDT, CDR2 YNNKEL (reference sequence). J was trimmed by 5 bases and V by 4 bases; bases with no gene match: 2. One entry per CDR3 protein, called by TCRdb with MiXCR from the RT-PCR reads. The profile shows about 540,000 distinct CDR3 sequences, less than 25% of them singletons. These data also formed part of another study, on T cells expressing NK-cell markers. That work adds: In generating TCR beta cDNA, 5'RACE template switching with UMIs was used. Within several experiments, an anti-gamma-delta TCR antibody kept the sorting limited to alpha-beta TCR T cells.

The receptor was isolated from a man aged 45-65 years who received an inactivated influenza vaccine. V gene TRBV3-1 combines with J gene TRBJ2-7, with 10 nucleotides matching TRBD2. This specimen consisted of CD4+ T cells sorted from PBMCs, obtained less than 13 days after vaccination. CDR3 sequence: CASSLAGGNEQYF. CDR3 sequence (DNA): TGTGCCAGCAGCCTAGCGGGAGGTAACGAGCAGTACTTC.